Below, one T cell receptor (beta chain) is given with its context. Its antigen remains unidentified. This specimen comes from a study of cytomegalovirus exposure and HLA in healthy donors. Notes on the study in general: Serostatus for CMV was the only available immune exposure information. There were reportedly fewer N-insertions in an Asian-associated ancestry cluster than the roughly 670-donor mean, in a later analysis.

Primers for the PCR totalled 60 Vbeta and 13 Jbeta. TCRdb keeps only in-frame clones here, not all; method: immunoSEQ multiplex PCR. The table records more than 150,000 clones, about 83% of them present only once. This CDR3 contains 15 residues. CDR1 is MDHEN, CDR2 SYDVKM, per germline. The V end lost 5 bases, the J end lost 12 bases, and 23 bases lay between the germline ends. The sequenced sample consisted of PBMCs. V usage is TRBV28 and J usage is TRBJ2-1, with D possibly being TRBD2 (6 bases). The origin of this receptor is a woman in her 30s in good health and CMV-seropositive. Here the CDR3 DNA reads TGTGCCAGCAGTCACGATGACGCCTCGGGAGTGGGGCAGTTCTTC. Translating gives CASSHDDASGVGQFF.